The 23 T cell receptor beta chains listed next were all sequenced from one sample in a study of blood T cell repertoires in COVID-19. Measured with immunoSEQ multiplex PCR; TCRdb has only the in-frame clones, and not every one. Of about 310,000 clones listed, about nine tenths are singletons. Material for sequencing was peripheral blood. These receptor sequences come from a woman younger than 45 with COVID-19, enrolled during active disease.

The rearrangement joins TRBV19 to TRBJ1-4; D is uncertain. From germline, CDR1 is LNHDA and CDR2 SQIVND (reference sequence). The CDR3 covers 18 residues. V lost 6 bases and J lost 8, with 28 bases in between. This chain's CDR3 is CASRGRSLETDGREKLFF. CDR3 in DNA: TGTGCCAGTAGAGGGAGGTCCCTTGAAACCGACGGACGGGAAAAACTGTTTTTT.

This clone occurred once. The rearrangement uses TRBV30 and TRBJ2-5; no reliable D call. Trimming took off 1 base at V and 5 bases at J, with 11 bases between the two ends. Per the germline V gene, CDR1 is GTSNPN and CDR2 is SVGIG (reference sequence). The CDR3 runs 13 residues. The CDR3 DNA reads TGTGCCTGGAGTGAGGCGGTTGTGGAGACCCAGTACTTC. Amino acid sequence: CAWSEAVVETQYF.

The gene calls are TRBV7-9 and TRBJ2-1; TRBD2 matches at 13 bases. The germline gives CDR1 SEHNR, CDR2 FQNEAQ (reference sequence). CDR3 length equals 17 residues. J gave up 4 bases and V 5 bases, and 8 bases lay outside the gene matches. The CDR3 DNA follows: TGTGCCAGCAGCCCGAGGGGGGGACTAGCGGGGTACAATGAGCAGTTCTTC. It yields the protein CASSPRGGLAGYNEQFF.

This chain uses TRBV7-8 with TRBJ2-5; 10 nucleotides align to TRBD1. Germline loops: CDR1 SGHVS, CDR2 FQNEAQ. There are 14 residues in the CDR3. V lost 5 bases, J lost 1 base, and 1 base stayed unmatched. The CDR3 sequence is CASSRDRGQETQYF. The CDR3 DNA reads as TGTGCCAGCAGCCGGGACAGGGGCCAAGAGACCCAGTACTTC.

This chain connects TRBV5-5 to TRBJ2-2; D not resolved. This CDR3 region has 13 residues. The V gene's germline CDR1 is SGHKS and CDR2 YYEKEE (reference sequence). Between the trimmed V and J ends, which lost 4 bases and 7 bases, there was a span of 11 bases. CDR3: CASSPPRVGELFF. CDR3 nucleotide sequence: TGTGCCAGCAGCCCACCTCGGGTCGGGGAGCTGTTTTTT.

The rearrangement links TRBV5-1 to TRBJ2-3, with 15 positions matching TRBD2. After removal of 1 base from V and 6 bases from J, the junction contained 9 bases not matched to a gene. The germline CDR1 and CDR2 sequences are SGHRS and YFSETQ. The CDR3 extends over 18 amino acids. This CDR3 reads CASSLNAGTSGRSDTQYF. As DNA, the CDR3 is TGCGCCAGCAGCTTGAACGCGGGGACTAGCGGGAGGTCCGATACGCAGTATTTT.

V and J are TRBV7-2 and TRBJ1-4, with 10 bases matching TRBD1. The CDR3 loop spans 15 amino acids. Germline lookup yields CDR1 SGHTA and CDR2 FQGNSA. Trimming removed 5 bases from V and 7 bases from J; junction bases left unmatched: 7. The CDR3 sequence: CASSADRGPGEKLFF. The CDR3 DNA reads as TGTGCCAGCAGCGCTGACAGGGGGCCCGGTGAAAAACTGTTTTTT.

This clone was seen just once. The CDR3 loop is CASSAGQGYTEAFF. The CDR3 nucleotides read TGCGCCAGCAGTGCAGGACAGGGATACACTGAAGCTTTCTTT. J is TRBJ1-1 and V is TRBV10-2; 8 bases map to TRBD1. This CDR3 is 14 amino acids long. Germline assignment: CDR1 WSHSY and CDR2 SAAADI. The ends lost 4 bases at V and 3 bases at J; junction bases unmatched: 4.

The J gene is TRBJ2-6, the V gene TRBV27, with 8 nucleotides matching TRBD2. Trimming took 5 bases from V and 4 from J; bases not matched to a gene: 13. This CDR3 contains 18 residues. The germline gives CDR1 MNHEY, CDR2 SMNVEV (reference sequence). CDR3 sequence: CASSLVREASSGANVLTF. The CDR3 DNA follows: TGTGCCAGCAGTCTGGTGCGGGAGGCTTCTTCGGGGGCCAACGTCCTGACTTTC.

The CDR3 protein is CASSLQGWNTEAFF. For the CDR3, the DNA is TGTGCCAGCAGCTTACAGGGATGGAACACTGAAGCTTTCTTT. This sequence joins TRBV5-6 and TRBJ1-1; TRBD1 might be the D (6 bases). V was pared by 2 bases and J by 1 base, with 9 bases between. The CDR3 covers 14 residues. Germline loops: CDR1 SGHDT, CDR2 YYEEEE.

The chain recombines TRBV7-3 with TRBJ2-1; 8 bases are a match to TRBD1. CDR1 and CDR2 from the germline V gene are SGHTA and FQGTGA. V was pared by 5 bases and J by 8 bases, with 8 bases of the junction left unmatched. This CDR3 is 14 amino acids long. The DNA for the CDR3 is TGTGCCAGCAGCACGGGACAGGCAGGCGATGAGCAGTTCTTC. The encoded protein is CASSTGQAGDEQFF.

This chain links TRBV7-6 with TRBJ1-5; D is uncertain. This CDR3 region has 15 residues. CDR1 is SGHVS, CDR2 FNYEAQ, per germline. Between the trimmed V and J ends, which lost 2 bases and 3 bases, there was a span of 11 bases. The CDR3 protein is CASSLSPGLNQPQHF. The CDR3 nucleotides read TGTGCCAGCAGCTTAAGCCCAGGCCTCAATCAGCCCCAGCATTTT.

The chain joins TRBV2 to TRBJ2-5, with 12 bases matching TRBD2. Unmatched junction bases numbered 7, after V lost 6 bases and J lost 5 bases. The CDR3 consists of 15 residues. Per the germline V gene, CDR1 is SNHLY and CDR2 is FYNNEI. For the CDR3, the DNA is TGTGCCAGCAGGGGACTAGCGGGTATGAGGGAGACCCAGTACTTC. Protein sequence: CASRGLAGMRETQYF.

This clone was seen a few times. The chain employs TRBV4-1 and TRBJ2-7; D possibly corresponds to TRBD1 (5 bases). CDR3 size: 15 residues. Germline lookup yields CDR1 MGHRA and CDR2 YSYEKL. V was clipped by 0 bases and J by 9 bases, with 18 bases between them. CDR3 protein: CASSQEITGPLRQYF. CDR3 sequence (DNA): TGCGCCAGCAGCCAAGAGATTACAGGCCCCCTCAGGCAGTACTTC.

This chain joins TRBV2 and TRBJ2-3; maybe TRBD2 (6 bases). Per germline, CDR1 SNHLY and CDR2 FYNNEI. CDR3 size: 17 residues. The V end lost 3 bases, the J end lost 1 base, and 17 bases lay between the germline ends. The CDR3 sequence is CASSDSSPGGGTDTQYF. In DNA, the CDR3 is TGTGCCAGCAGTGACTCGTCCCCCGGGGGAGGCACAGATACGCAGTATTTT.

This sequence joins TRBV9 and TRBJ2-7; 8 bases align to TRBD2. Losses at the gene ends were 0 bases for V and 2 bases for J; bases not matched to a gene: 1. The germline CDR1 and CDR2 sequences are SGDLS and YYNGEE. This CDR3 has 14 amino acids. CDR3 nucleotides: TGTGCCAGCAGCGTAGGCGGGGGGACCTACGAGCAGTACTTC. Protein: CASSVGGGTYEQYF.

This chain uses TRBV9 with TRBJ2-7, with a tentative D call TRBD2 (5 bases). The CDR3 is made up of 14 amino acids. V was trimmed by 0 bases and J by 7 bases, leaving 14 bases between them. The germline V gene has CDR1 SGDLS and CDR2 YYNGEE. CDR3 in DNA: TGTGCCAGCAGCGTAGACCGAGGGTTGGGGGAGCAGTACTTC. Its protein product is CASSVDRGLGEQYF. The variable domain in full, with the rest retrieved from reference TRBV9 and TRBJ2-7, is DSGVTQTPKHLITATGQRVTLRCSPRSGDLSVYWYQQSLDQGLQFLIQYYNGEERAKGNILERFSAQQFPDLHSELNLSSLELGDSALYFCASSVDRGLGEQYFGPGTRLTVT.

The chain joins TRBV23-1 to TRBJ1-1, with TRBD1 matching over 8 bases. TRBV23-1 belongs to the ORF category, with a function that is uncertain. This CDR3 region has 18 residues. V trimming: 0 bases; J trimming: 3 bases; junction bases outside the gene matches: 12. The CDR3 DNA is TGCGCCAGCAGTCAATCGAGGGACACAGGGGGTTGGGACACTGAAGCTTTCTTT. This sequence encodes CASSQSRDTGGWDTEAFF.

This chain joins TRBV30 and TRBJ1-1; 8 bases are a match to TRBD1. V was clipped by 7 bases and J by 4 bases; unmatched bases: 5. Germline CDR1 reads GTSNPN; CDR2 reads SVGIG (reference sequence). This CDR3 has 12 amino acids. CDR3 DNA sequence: TGTGCCTCGGGACAGGTTGGCACTGAAGCTTTCTTT. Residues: CASGQVGTEAFF.

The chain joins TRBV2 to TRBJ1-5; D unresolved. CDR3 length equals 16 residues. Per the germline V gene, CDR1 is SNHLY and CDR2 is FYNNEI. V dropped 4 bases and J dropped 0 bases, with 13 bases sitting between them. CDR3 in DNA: TGTGCCAGCAGTGGTGGAACAGTCGTTAGCAATCAGCCCCAGCATTTT. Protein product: CASSGGTVVSNQPQHF.

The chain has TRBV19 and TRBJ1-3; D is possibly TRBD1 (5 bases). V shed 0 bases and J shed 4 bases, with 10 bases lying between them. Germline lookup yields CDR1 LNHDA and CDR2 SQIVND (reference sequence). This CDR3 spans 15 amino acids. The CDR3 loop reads CASSIEAGRGNTIYF. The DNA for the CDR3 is TGTGCCAGTAGTATAGAAGCGGGGCGAGGAAACACCATATATTTT.

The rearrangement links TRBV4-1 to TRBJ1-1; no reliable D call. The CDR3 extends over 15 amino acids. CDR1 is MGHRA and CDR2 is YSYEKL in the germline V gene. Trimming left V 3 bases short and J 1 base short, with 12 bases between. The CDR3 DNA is TGCGCCAGCAGCCACATCCAGGCAGCGAACACTGAAGCTTTCTTT. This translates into CASSHIQAANTEAFF.

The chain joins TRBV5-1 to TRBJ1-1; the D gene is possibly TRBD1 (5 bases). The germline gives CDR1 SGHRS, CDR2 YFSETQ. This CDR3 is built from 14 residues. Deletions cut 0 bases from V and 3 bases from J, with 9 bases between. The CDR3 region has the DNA TGCGCCAGCAGCTTGGACAGGTGGGACACTGAAGCTTTCTTT. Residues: CASSLDRWDTEAFF.